These 9 T cell receptor beta chains share one sample of origin, sequenced in a study of blood T cell repertoires in COVID-19. Repertoires were generated with immunoSEQ multiplex PCR, while TCRdb's copy carries only in-frame clones and drops some. The sample lists about 360,000 clones; about 88% were seen once. Sequenced sample: peripheral blood. These receptor sequences come from a woman aged 60-70 years with COVID-19, enrolled during active disease.

The genes are TRBV2 and TRBJ2-5, with 12 bases identical to TRBD2. V lost 6 bases to trimming and J lost 3 bases; unmatched junction nucleotides: 5. There are 15 residues in the CDR3. CDR1 is SNHLY and CDR2 is FYNNEI in the germline V gene. As DNA, the CDR3 is TGTGCCAGCAGCTCAAGACTAGCGGGGGAAGAGACCCAGTACTTC. Protein product: CASSSRLAGEETQYF.

This sequence joins TRBV29-1 and TRBJ1-1; possible D gene TRBD1, 5 bases. This CDR3 spans 13 amino acids. The V gene's germline CDR1 is SQVTM and CDR2 ANQGSEA. V lost 6 bases to trimming and J lost 0 bases, with 11 bases between them. In DNA form, the CDR3 reads TGCAGCGTCTCGACAGTGCTGAACACTGAAGCTTTCTTT. Translated, it gives CSVSTVLNTEAFF.

The CDR3 reads CASSPDRDEQYF. CDR3 bases: TGTGCCAGCTCACCAGACAGGGACGAGCAGTACTTC. The chain uses TRBV18 and TRBJ2-7; 7 positions match TRBD1. The CDR3 totals 12 residues. The germline CDR1 and CDR2 sequences are KGHSH and LQKENI. Trimming at V came to 2 bases and at J to 5 bases, leaving 0 bases not matched to a gene. Full variable domain (outside the CDR3, taken from reference TRBV18 and TRBJ2-7): NAGVMQNPRHLVRRRGQEARLRCSPMKGHSHVYWYRQLPEEGLKFMVYLQKENIIDESGMPKERFSAEFPKEGPSILRIQQVVRGDSAAYFCASSPDRDEQYFGPGTRLTVT.

The J gene is TRBJ1-2, the V gene TRBV27; D call uncertain. V lost 0 bases and J 0 bases, leaving 11 bases between the germline ends. The germline V gene has CDR1 MNHEY and CDR2 SMNVEV (reference sequence). This CDR3 is 16 amino acids long. The CDR3 here is CASSLSRRTPNYGYTF. CDR3 nucleotides: TGTGCCAGCAGTTTATCGCGGAGGACCCCTAACTATGGCTACACCTTC.

The J gene is TRBJ2-1, the V gene TRBV27; a possible D gene is TRBD2 (5 bases). CDR1 MNHEY and CDR2 SMNVEV come from the germline V gene (reference sequence). V was cut by 7 bases and J by 5 bases, with 9 bases left in between. The CDR3 contains 12 residues. CDR3: CASNRGNNEQFF. CDR3 sequence (DNA): TGTGCCAGCAACCGGGGTAACAATGAGCAGTTCTTC.

The V and J genes are TRBV7-2 and TRBJ1-2; D unresolved. Germline V gene lookup returns CDR1 SGHTA and CDR2 FQGNSA. V was trimmed by 5 bases and J by 0 bases, leaving 13 bases between them. The CDR3 contains 15 residues. CDR3 bases: TGTGCCAGCAGCCCATGGGCCGCAGCTAACTATGGCTACACCTTC. This encodes CASSPWAAANYGYTF.

DNA for the CDR3: TGTGCCAGCAGCCCACGACAGGGGGTAGGGGAGACCCAGTACTTC. This gives the protein CASSPRQGVGETQYF. The chain combines TRBV9 with TRBJ2-5; 9 bases map to TRBD1. Germline CDR1 and CDR2: SGDLS and YYNGEE. The CDR3 totals 15 residues. V dropped 4 bases and J dropped 5; count of bases not matched to a gene: 9.

In this sample, this clone turned up a few times. Other DNA sequences of this sample code for an identical CDR3. The gene calls are TRBV7-9 and TRBJ1-1, with D perhaps TRBD1 (5 bases). The V end lost 2 bases, the J end lost 2 bases, and 9 bases lay between the germline ends. CDR1 and CDR2 (germline): SEHNR, FQNEAQ (reference sequence). The CDR3 covers 14 residues. As DNA, the CDR3 is TGTGCCAGCAGCTTACAGGGTAGCAACACTGAAGCTTTCTTT. It codes for CASSLQGSNTEAFF.

The CDR3, as DNA: TGCGCCAGCAGCCCCACTCCAGGACAGTACGGGGAGCTGTTTTTT. Translation: CASSPTPGQYGELFF. This sequence joins TRBV4-1 and TRBJ2-2; possible D gene TRBD1, 6 bases. CDR3 length equals 15 residues. Trimming shortened V by 4 bases and J by 7 bases, and 16 bases separated the two germline ends. Looked up from germline, CDR1 is MGHRA and CDR2 is YSYEKL.